The entry below gives a single T cell receptor (beta chain) sequence along with its context. Looked up from germline, CDR1 is KGHSH and CDR2 is LQKENI. V was trimmed by 3 bases and J by 4 bases, leaving 15 bases between them. The CDR3 contains 15 residues. These data belong to a study of blood T cell repertoires in COVID-19. Background on the study: PBMCs, B-cell-depleted T cells, or T cells provided the cDNA or gDNA that made up the material.

Authors' analysis steps: Estimated nucleated cell counts came from reference gene primer amplification. Sequencing was performed with immunoSEQ multiplex PCR; in TCRdb, only in-frame clones are kept and a portion is missing. V, J and clone size are those of that table, while D and trimming were read from the DNA. Of under 300,000 clones listed, roughly 80% are singletons. Sequenced: peripheral blood. The chain has TRBV18 and TRBJ2-5; D is perhaps TRBD2 (5 bases). The TCR comes from a middle-aged woman with active or convalescent COVID-19. Here the CDR3 DNA reads TGTGCCAGCTCACCGATCCCGGCCGCGGGAGAGACCCAGTACTTC. Amino acids: CASSPIPAAGETQYF.